This paragraph covers one TCR beta chain sequence. This record comes from a study of blood T cell repertoires in COVID-19. Germline CDR1 is MNHNY and CDR2 is SVGAGI (reference sequence). The V end lost 8 bases, the J end lost 0 bases, and 11 bases lay between the germline ends. This CDR3 has 14 residues. Data came from immunoSEQ multiplex PCR; TCRdb stores just in-frame clones and leaves some out. The table includes about 34,000 clones, 70% to 80% detected once. The J gene is TRBJ1-3, the V gene TRBV6-6; D possibly corresponds to TRBD1 (5 bases). The sequenced sample consisted of peripheral blood. The sequence was collected from a man older than 75 with acute or convalescent COVID-19. CDR3 sequence: CASRGGSSGNTIYF. In DNA, the CDR3 is TGTGCCAGCCGGGGGGGGAGCTCTGGAAACACCATATATTTT.